This T cell receptor beta chain was retrieved from a study of T cells in Graves' hyperthyroidism and ophthalmopathy. Researchers amplified the TCR beta CDR3 regions from RNA transcripts. Using the HTBI primer set, a first-round RT-PCR was run on the TCR CDR3. One entry per CDR3 protein results from TCRdb running MiXCR on the multiplex PCR reads. This table has fewer than 250,000 distinct CDR3 sequences, 24% appearing once. The CDR3 length is 14 residues. Trimming stripped 4 bases from V and 6 bases from J, with 12 bases between. Germline assignment: CDR1 MDHEN and CDR2 SYDVKM. In this sample, this clonotype turned up many times.

Sequenced material: blood. V gene TRBV28 combines with J gene TRBJ2-2, with D possibly being TRBD2 (6 bases). The origin of this receptor is a woman in her thirties or forties with Graves' ophthalmopathy. DNA for the CDR3: TGTGCCAGCAGTTCCCCGGGACTTCCCGGGGAGCTGTTTTTT. As protein: CASSSPGLPGELFF.